The TCR beta chain under discussion was sequenced for a study of T cells after yellow fever vaccination. TCRdb called the 5' RACE reads again in MiXCR, with one record for every CDR3 protein. The sample shows 200,000 to 300,000 distinct CDR3 sequences, less than 7.5% of them seen only once. CDR1 and CDR2 (germline): SEHNR, FQNEAQ (reference sequence). J lost 1 base, V lost 4 bases, and 6 bases had no gene match. This CDR3 region has 15 residues. Many counts were recorded for this clonotype. Here the sequenced sample was CD4+ T cells sorted from PBMCs, taken on the day of the yellow fever booster vaccination. The V call is TRBV7-9, the J call TRBJ2-7; 8 bases line up with TRBD2. The source of this sequence is a man aged 25-45 years who received the YFV17D yellow fever vaccine. Here the CDR3 DNA reads TGTGCCAGCAGCTCTACTAGCGGAGAATCCTACGAGCAGTACTTC. This translates into CASSSTSGESYEQYF.